This T cell receptor beta chain was identified in a study of glioma-infiltrating T cells after dendritic cell vaccination. This CDR3 is 18 amino acids long. V was cut by 0 bases and J by 0 bases, with 18 bases left in between. CDR1 is SGDLS, CDR2 YYNGEE, per germline. TCRdb's table, derived via immunoSEQ multiplex PCR, lists solely in-frame clones and lacks some. This sample has roughly 50,000 clones, with about nine tenths found just once. Regarding time point: after dendritic cell vaccination, including at tumor progression/relapse. V is TRBV9 and J is TRBJ1-1, with D possibly being TRBD1 (5 bases). Source: blood, taken after dendritic cell vaccination. This clonotype was obtained from a human donor with glioblastoma. As DNA, the CDR3 is TGTGCCAGCAGCGTAGGCCCTCAGACAGTTCCCGTGAACACTGAAGCTTTCTTT. Translated, it gives CASSVGPQTVPVNTEAFF. Full variable domain (missing parts from reference TRBV9 and TRBJ1-1): DSGVTQTPKHLITATGQRVTLRCSPRSGDLSVYWYQQSLDQGLQFLIQYYNGEERAKGNILERFSAQQFPDLHSELNLSSLELGDSALYFCASSVGPQTVPVNTEAFFGQGTRLTVV.